Listed below are T cell receptor beta chains from one sample, sequenced in a study of blood T cell repertoires in COVID-19. TCRdb's copy holds only in-frame clones and misses some; the assay was immunoSEQ multiplex PCR. The sample holds over 200,000 clones, over 75% seen once. Sequenced: peripheral blood. These receptors all come from a woman between 25 and 40 years old with acute or convalescent COVID-19. Each CDR3 is given with its conserved first and last residue.

v_call: TRBV24-1
j_call: TRBJ1-5
cdr3_aa: CATSDSGVGQPQHF

v_call: TRBV5-1
j_call: TRBJ2-3
cdr3_aa: CASSLPPSDTQYF

v_call: TRBV5-1
j_call: TRBJ2-1
cdr3_aa: CASSHWDFQDEQFF

v_call: TRBV29-1
j_call: TRBJ2-3
cdr3_aa: CSVGTGLAGGRGMSDTQYF

v_call: TRBV18
j_call: TRBJ2-2
cdr3_aa: CASSPLQLSLNTGELFF

v_call: TRBV12-2
j_call: TRBJ1-6
cdr3_aa: CASRSPVHIYNSPLHF

v_call: TRBV6-6
j_call: TRBJ2-2
cdr3_aa: CASSSTGHTGELFF

v_call: TRBV5-1
j_call: TRBJ1-1
cdr3_aa: CASSLLRNTEAFF

v_call: TRBV5-6
j_call: TRBJ2-7
cdr3_aa: CASSEKDREIGQYF

v_call: TRBV6-5
j_call: TRBJ2-7
cdr3_aa: CASRPQGGTWGEQYF

v_call: TRBV7-6
j_call: TRBJ2-7
cdr3_aa: CASSLQPGQGGYEQYF

v_call: TRBV30
j_call: TRBJ2-7
cdr3_aa: CAWSPLVEQYF

v_call: TRBV18
j_call: TRBJ1-3
cdr3_aa: CASSPTSFSGNTIYF

v_call: TRBV12-3/TRBV12-4
j_call: TRBJ1-2
cdr3_aa: CASSPDRADGYTF

v_call: TRBV19
j_call: TRBJ2-2
cdr3_aa: CASGPGLVDLFF

v_call: TRBV27
j_call: TRBJ1-6
cdr3_aa: CASRPVSIEGFSSYNSPLHF

v_call: TRBV24-1
j_call: TRBJ2-1
cdr3_aa: CATSDPDSSLNNEQFF

v_call: TRBV27
j_call: TRBJ1-6
cdr3_aa: CASSLQGSPLHF

v_call: TRBV7-6
j_call: TRBJ1-3
cdr3_aa: CASSLGRASGNTIYF

v_call: TRBV7-9
j_call: TRBJ2-7
cdr3_aa: CASIPPGGPSYEQYF

v_call: TRBV5-4
j_call: TRBJ2-2
cdr3_aa: CASSLERLQGAAGELFF

v_call: TRBV2
j_call: TRBJ1-6
cdr3_aa: CASSRTGELYNSPLHF

v_call: TRBV30
j_call: TRBJ1-2
cdr3_aa: CACVRGYNYGYTF

v_call: TRBV6-2/TRBV6-3
j_call: TRBJ1-1
cdr3_aa: CASSWDRVGTEAFF

v_call: TRBV3-1/TRBV3-2
j_call: TRBJ1-6
cdr3_aa: CASSPSGGNNSPLHF

v_call: TRBV10-2
j_call: TRBJ2-7
cdr3_aa: CASSDGLASYEQYF

v_call: TRBV29-1
j_call: TRBJ2-7
cdr3_aa: CSVAGQFNYEQYF

v_call: TRBV28
j_call: TRBJ2-1
cdr3_aa: CASSTIQGMSVYNEQFF

v_call: TRBV6-6
j_call: TRBJ1-5
cdr3_aa: CASSYIGGNQPQHF

v_call: TRBV12-5
j_call: TRBJ2-2
cdr3_aa: CASGPDRLGTGELFF

v_call: TRBV6-6
j_call: TRBJ1-6
cdr3_aa: CASSYDSRGSSPLHF

v_call: TRBV19
j_call: TRBJ1-2
cdr3_aa: CASSSAPGGLGYTF

v_call: TRBV6-2/TRBV6-3
j_call: TRBJ1-5
cdr3_aa: CASSQGTGDQPQHF

v_call: TRBV5-1
j_call: TRBJ2-2
cdr3_aa: CASSQGLAGGGTGELFF

v_call: TRBV5-1
j_call: TRBJ2-2
cdr3_aa: CASSLALGTGQYPGELFF

v_call: TRBV5-1
j_call: TRBJ1-3
cdr3_aa: CASSLTGVSSGNTIYF

v_call: TRBV5-6
j_call: TRBJ2-1
cdr3_aa: CASTGTSGSSYNEQFF

v_call: TRBV7-9
j_call: TRBJ2-3
cdr3_aa: CASSLDKAGGTNTQYF

v_call: TRBV6-5
j_call: TRBJ2-5
cdr3_aa: CASSSPTSYQETQYF

v_call: TRBV7-9
j_call: TRBJ2-3
cdr3_aa: CASSLEQGRTDTQYF

v_call: TRBV7-3
j_call: TRBJ1-1
cdr3_aa: CASSFPFREAFF

v_call: TRBV6-5
j_call: TRBJ1-2
cdr3_aa: CASSSLNYGYTF

v_call: TRBV30
j_call: TRBJ2-7
cdr3_aa: CAWKLGAGPSYEQYF

v_call: TRBV27
j_call: TRBJ1-6
cdr3_aa: CASSFRQNRATLHF

v_call: TRBV7-2
j_call: TRBJ2-3
cdr3_aa: CASSLQGALDTQYF

v_call: TRBV5-1
j_call: TRBJ2-2
cdr3_aa: CASSLEGHHTGELFF

v_call: TRBV14
j_call: TRBJ1-5
cdr3_aa: CASSPRGANQPQHF

v_call: TRBV5-8
j_call: TRBJ2-7
cdr3_aa: CASSRALTGEQYF

v_call: TRBV5-6
j_call: TRBJ2-7
cdr3_aa: CASSFFDRGNYEQYF

v_call: TRBV5-1
j_call: TRBJ2-7
cdr3_aa: CASSLLWGGETYEQYF

v_call: TRBV7-2
j_call: TRBJ2-3
cdr3_aa: CASRPSRLAGITDTQYF

v_call: TRBV7-9
j_call: TRBJ2-3
cdr3_aa: CASRSGTRSTDTQYF

v_call: TRBV5-4
j_call: TRBJ2-2
cdr3_aa: CASSRDSHTNTGELFF

v_call: TRBV2
j_call: TRBJ2-3
cdr3_aa: CASNRMTGSTDTQYF

v_call: TRBV7-2
j_call: TRBJ2-7
cdr3_aa: CASSLAQGYEQYF

v_call: TRBV12-5
j_call: TRBJ1-2
cdr3_aa: CASGWTGGYGYTF

v_call: TRBV6-4
j_call: TRBJ2-2
cdr3_aa: CASSEDGANTGELFF

v_call: TRBV12-3/TRBV12-4
j_call: TRBJ1-6
cdr3_aa: CASSFRDSPLHF

v_call: TRBV27
j_call: TRBJ1-6
cdr3_aa: CASSLQGAQGSPLHF

v_call: TRBV6-5
j_call: TRBJ1-1
cdr3_aa: CASSYPPDRVNTEAFF